These 2 T cell receptor beta chains share one sample of origin, sequenced in a study of cytomegalovirus exposure and HLA in healthy donors. Vbeta (60) and Jbeta (13) primers were used in the PCR. Sequencing was performed with immunoSEQ multiplex PCR; in TCRdb, only in-frame clones are kept and a portion is missing. This sample has some 190,000 clones, with roughly 90% found just once. The sample comprised PBMCs. The receptors stem from a woman between 25 and 40 years old in good health and CMV-seronegative.

The chain has TRBV29-1 and TRBJ2-3, with 11 bases matching TRBD2. With 6 bases clipped from V and 2 bases from J, the junction kept 7 bases outside the gene matches. Looked up from germline, CDR1 is SQVTM and CDR2 is ANQGSEA. This CDR3 is built from 15 residues. As DNA, the CDR3 is TGCAGCGTGGACGGGACTAGCGGTTACACAGATACGCAGTATTTT. Translation: CSVDGTSGYTDTQYF.

This sequence joins TRBV2 and TRBJ2-1; a possible D gene is TRBD1 (7 bases). Trimming took off 4 bases at V and 8 bases at J, with 15 bases between the two ends. The CDR3 totals 14 residues. Germline V gene data show CDR1 as SNHLY and CDR2 as FYNNEI. This CDR3 is CASSVLAGQHEQFF. The CDR3, as DNA: TGTGCCAGCAGTGTTCTGGCGGGACAGCATGAGCAGTTCTTC.